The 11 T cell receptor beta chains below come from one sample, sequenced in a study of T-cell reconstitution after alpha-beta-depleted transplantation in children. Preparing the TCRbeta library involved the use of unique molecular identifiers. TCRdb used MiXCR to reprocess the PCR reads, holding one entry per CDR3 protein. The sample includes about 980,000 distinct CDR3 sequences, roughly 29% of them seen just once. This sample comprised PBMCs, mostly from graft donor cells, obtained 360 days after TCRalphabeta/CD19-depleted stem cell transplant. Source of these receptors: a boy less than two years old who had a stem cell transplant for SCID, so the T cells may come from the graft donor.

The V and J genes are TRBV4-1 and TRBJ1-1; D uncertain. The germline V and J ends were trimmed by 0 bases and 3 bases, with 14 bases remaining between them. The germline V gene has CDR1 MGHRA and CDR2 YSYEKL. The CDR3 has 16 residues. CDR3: CASSQEVWGRYTEAFF. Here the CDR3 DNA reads TGCGCCAGCAGCCAAGAGGTATGGGGTCGGTACACTGAAGCTTTCTTT.

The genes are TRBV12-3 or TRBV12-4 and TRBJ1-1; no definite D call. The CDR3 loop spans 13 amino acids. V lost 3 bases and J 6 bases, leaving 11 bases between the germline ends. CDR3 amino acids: CASSFNGVAEAFF. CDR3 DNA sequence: TGTGCCAGCAGTTTTAATGGGGTCGCTGAAGCTTTCTTT.

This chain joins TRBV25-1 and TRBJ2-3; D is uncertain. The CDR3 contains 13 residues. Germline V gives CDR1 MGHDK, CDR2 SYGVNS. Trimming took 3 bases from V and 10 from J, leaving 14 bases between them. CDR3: CASSDRTPIPQYF. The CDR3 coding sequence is TGTGCCAGCAGTGACCGGACCCCTATACCGCAGTATTTT.

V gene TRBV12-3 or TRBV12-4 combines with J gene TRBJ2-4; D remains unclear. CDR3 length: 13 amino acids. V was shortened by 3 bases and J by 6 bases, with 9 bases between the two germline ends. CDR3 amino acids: CASSLGVTNIQYF. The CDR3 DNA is TGTGCCAGCAGTTTGGGTGTCACAAACATTCAGTACTTC.

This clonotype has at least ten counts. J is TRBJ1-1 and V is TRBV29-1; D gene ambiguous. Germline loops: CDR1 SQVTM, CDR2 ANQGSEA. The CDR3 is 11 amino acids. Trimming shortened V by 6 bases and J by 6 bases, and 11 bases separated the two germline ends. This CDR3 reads CSVSEGSEAFF. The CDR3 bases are TGCAGCGTCAGTGAGGGATCTGAAGCTTTCTTT.

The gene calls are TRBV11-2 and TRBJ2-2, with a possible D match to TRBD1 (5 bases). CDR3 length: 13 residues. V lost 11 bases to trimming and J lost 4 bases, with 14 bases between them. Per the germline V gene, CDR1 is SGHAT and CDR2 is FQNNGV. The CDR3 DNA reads TGTGCCGTCAAGGGGTCCCGCACCGGGGAGCTGTTTTTT. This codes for CAVKGSRTGELFF.

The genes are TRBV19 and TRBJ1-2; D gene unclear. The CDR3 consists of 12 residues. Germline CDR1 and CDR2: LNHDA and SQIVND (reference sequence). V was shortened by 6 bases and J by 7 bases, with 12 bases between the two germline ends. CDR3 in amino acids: CASSIPTGGYTF. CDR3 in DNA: TGTGCCAGTAGCATCCCCACGGGTGGCTACACCTTC.

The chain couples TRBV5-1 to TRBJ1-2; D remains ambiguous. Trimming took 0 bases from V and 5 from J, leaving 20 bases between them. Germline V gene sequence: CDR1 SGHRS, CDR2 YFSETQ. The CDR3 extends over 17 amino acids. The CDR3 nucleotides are TGCGCCAGCAGCTTGGGTTCCGCGGCGACTGGCTTATATGGCTACACCTTC. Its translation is CASSLGSAATGLYGYTF.

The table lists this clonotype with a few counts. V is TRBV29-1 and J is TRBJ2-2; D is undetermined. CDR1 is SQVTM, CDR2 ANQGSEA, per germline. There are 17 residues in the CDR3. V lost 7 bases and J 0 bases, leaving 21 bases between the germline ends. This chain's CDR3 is CSAVPTNEIANTGELFF. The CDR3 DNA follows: TGCAGCGCTGTACCCACAAACGAGATAGCGAACACCGGGGAGCTGTTTTTT.

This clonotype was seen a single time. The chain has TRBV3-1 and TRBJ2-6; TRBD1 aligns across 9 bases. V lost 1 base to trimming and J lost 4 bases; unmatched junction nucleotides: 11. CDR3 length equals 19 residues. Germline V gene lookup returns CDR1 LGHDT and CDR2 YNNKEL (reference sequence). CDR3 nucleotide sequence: TGTGCCAGCAGCCAAGTTTTGGGACAGGGATTTTCAGGGGCCAACGTCCTGACTTTC. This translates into CASSQVLGQGFSGANVLTF.

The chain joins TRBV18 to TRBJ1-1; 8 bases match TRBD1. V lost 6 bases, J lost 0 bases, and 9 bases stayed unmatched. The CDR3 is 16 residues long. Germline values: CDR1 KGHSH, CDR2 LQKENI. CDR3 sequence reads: CASSPTRTGLNTEAFF. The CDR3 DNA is TGTGCCAGCTCTCCCACTAGGACAGGGCTGAACACTGAAGCTTTCTTT.